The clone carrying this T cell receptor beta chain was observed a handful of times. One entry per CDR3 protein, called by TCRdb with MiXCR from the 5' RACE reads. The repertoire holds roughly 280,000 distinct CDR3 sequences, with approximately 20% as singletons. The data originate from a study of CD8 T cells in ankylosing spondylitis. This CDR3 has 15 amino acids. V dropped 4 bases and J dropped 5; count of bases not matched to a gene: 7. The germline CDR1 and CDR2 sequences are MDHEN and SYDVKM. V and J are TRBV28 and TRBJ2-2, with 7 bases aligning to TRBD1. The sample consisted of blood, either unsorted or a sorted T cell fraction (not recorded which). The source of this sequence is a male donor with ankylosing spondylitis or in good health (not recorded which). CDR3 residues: CASSSGQKWTGELFF. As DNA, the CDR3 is TGTGCCAGCAGTTCGGGACAGAAGTGGACCGGGGAGCTGTTTTTT.